This passage covers 8 T cell receptor beta chains from one sample sequenced in a study of response to subunit inactivated influenza vaccine. MiXCR, run by TCRdb on the RT-PCR reads, gives a single entry per CDR3 protein. Here the sample spans roughly 150,000 distinct CDR3 sequences, about a tenth being singletons. The source was non-naive T cells sorted from PBMCs, collected 35 to 45 days after vaccination. These receptors came from a man aged 50 to 60 who received an inactivated influenza vaccine.

This clonotype was recorded at least ten times. The rearrangement joins TRBV4-1 to TRBJ2-7; 9 bases match TRBD1. The CDR3 length is 15 residues. V lost 4 bases and J lost 4; bases outside the gene matches: 8. Germline V gives CDR1 MGHRA, CDR2 YSYEKL. The CDR3 nucleotides read TGCGCCAGCAGCCTCCAGCAACAGGGGGCATACGAGCAGTACTTC. Encoded protein: CASSLQQQGAYEQYF.

This sequence joins TRBV20-1 and TRBJ2-1, with a possible D match to TRBD2 (6 bases). The length of the CDR3 is 16 residues. Trimming left V 0 bases short and J 9 bases short, with 21 bases between. Germline V lookup: CDR1 DFQATT, CDR2 SNEGSKA (reference sequence). CDR3 bases: TGCAGTGCTAGAGATCGCGGGGCAGGGCCTAAGGGTGAGCAGTTCTTC. Translating gives CSARDRGAGPKGEQFF.

A few counts support this clonotype. The chain has TRBV6-1 and TRBJ1-2; TRBD1 might be the D (6 bases). The CDR3 totals 13 residues. CDR1 is MNHNS, CDR2 SASEGT, per germline. The V and J ends lost 8 bases and 2 bases respectively, with 12 bases between them. Here the CDR3 reads CASGIGGNYGYTF. Written as DNA, the CDR3 is TGTGCCAGCGGTATAGGGGGGAACTATGGCTACACCTTC.

This clonotype was seen at least ten times. The chain has TRBV9 and TRBJ1-3; D remains unclear. V dropped 0 bases and J dropped 0 bases, with 13 bases sitting between them. Germline V gives CDR1 SGDLS, CDR2 YYNGEE. This CDR3 has 17 amino acids. The CDR3 nucleotides are TGTGCCAGCAGCGTAGCCCCGGCCCAGAGCTCTGGAAACACCATATATTTT. Its translation: CASSVAPAQSSGNTIYF. Full variable domain (remainder filled in from reference TRBV9 and TRBJ1-3): DSGVTQTPKHLITATGQRVTLRCSPRSGDLSVYWYQQSLDQGLQFLIQYYNGEERAKGNILERFSAQQFPDLHSELNLSSLELGDSALYFCASSVAPAQSSGNTIYFGEGSWLTVV.

This clonotype turned up a few times. The V gene is TRBV12-3 or TRBV12-4, the J gene TRBJ1-5; tentative D call: TRBD1 (6 bases). V was shortened by 6 bases and J by 1 base, with 7 bases between the two germline ends. This CDR3 has 13 amino acids. DNA of the CDR3: TGTGCCAGCAGGGACAGCAGCAATCAGCCCCAGCATTTT. This translates into CASRDSSNQPQHF.

The table lists this clonotype with many counts. The V and J genes are TRBV7-6 and TRBJ2-1; 10 bases agree with TRBD2. V lost 0 bases and J lost 4; bases outside the gene matches: 6. The CDR3 sequence is 17 residues long. The germline V gene has CDR1 SGHVS and CDR2 FNYEAQ. CDR3 residues: CASSLAHGTSVYNEQFF. The DNA for the CDR3 is TGTGCCAGCAGCTTAGCCCACGGGACTAGCGTTTACAATGAGCAGTTCTTC.

This clonotype was counted many times. The J gene is TRBJ2-7, the V gene TRBV5-1; 8 nucleotides line up with TRBD2. Germline CDR1 and CDR2: SGHRS and YFSETQ. The CDR3 spans 14 residues. With 4 bases clipped from V and 4 bases from J, the junction kept 7 bases outside the gene matches. This CDR3 reads CASSPGTSGYEQYF. As DNA, the CDR3 is TGCGCCAGCAGCCCAGGGACTAGTGGGTACGAGCAGTACTTC.

In this sample, this clonotype turned up many times. This chain joins TRBV3-1 and TRBJ2-5, with D hard to call. The CDR3 is 15 amino acids. The V end lost 7 bases, the J end lost 3 bases, and 18 bases lay between the germline ends. The germline CDR1 and CDR2 sequences are LGHDT and YNNKEL (reference sequence). This chain's CDR3 is CASTLYRAGEETQYF. CDR3 sequence (DNA): TGTGCCAGCACCTTATACCGGGCAGGAGAAGAGACCCAGTACTTC.